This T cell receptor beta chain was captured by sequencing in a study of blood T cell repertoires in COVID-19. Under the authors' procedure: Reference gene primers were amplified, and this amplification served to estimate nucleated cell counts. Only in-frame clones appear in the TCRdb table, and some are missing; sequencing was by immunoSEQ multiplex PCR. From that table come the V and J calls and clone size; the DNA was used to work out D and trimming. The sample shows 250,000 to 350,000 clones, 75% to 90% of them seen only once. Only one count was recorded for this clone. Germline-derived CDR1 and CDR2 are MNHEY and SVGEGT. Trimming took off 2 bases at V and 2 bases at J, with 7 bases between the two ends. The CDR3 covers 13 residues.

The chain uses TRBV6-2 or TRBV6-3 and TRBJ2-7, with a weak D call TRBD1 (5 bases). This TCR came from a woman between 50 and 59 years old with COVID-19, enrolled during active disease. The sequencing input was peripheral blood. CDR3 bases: TGTGCCAGCAGTTACGGGGCTACCTACGAGCAGTACTTC. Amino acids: CASSYGATYEQYF.